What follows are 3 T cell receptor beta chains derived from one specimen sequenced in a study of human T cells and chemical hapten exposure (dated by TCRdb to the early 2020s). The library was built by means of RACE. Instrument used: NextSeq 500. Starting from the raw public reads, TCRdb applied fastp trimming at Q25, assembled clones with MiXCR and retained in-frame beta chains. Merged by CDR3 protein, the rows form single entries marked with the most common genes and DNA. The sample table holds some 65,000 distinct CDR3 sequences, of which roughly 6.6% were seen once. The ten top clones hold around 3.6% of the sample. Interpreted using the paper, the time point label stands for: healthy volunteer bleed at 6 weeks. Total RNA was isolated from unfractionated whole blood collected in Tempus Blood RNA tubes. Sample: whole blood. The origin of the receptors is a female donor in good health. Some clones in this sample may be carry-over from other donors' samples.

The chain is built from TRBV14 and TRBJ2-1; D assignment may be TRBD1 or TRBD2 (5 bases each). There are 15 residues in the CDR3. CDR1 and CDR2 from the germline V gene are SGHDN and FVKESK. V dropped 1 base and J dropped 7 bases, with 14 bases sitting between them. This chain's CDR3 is CASSQVGVKGNEQFF. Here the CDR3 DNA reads TGTGCCAGCAGCCAAGTGGGGGTGAAAGGGAATGAGCAGTTCTTC.

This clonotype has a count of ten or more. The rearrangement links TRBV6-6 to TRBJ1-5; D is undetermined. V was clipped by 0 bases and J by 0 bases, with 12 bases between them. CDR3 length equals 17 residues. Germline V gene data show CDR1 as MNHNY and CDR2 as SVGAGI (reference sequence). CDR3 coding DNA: TGTGCCAGCAGTTACTCGGTTCCCGGGGTTAGCAATCAGCCCCAGCATTTT. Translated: CASSYSVPGVSNQPQHF.

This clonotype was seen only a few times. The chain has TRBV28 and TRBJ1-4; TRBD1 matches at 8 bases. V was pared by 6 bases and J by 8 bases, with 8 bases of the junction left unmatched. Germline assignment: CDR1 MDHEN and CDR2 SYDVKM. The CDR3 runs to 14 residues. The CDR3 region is CASRGGTGGEKLFF. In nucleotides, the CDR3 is TGTGCCAGCAGAGGCGGGACAGGCGGGGAAAAACTGTTTTTT.